Below are 29 T cell receptor beta chains sequenced from a single sample in a study of technical replicates of blood from a few donors. The repertoire was sequenced with immunoSEQ multiplex PCR; TCRdb's copy has only in-frame clones and lacks some. The table records about 75,000 clones, roughly 93% of them present only once. The source material was T cells isolated from PBMCs. The receptor set was obtained from a human donor in good health.

J is TRBJ1-2 and V is TRBV19; 7 bases align to TRBD1. The CDR3 is 12 amino acids. Germline trimming cut 5 bases from V and 10 bases from J; bases unmatched to any gene: 7. The germline V gene encodes CDR1 LNHDA and CDR2 SQIVND (reference sequence). The CDR3 DNA follows: TGTGCCAGTAGTCCGACAGGGCTAACCTACACCTTC. Translation gives CASSPTGLTYTF.

The V and J genes are TRBV5-1 and TRBJ1-2; 7 bases align to TRBD1. Germline CDR1 reads SGHRS; CDR2 reads YFSETQ. Germline trimming cut 0 bases from V and 5 bases from J; bases unmatched to any gene: 4. The CDR3 totals 14 residues. The CDR3 sequence is CASSLGDSIYGYTF. The CDR3 DNA is TGCGCCAGCAGCTTGGGGGACAGCATTTATGGCTACACCTTC.

The chain is built from TRBV28 and TRBJ1-2; tentatively, D is TRBD1 (5 bases). Germline V gene lookup returns CDR1 MDHEN and CDR2 SYDVKM. Between the trimmed V and J ends, which lost 2 bases and 5 bases, there was a span of 9 bases. The CDR3 is 13 amino acids. CDR3 loop: CASSLGGGYGYTF. CDR3 nucleotides: TGTGCCAGCAGTTTAGGGGGGGGATATGGCTACACCTTC.

J is TRBJ2-1 and V is TRBV6-5; TRBD2 might be the D (6 bases). Trimming took 11 bases from V and 8 from J, leaving 13 bases between them. The CDR3 sequence is 11 residues long. Germline V gene sequence: CDR1 MNHEY, CDR2 SVGAGI. The CDR3 is CACMGGDEQFF. CDR3 bases: TGTGCCTGTATGGGGGGAGATGAGCAGTTCTTC.

The gene calls are TRBV11-2 and TRBJ2-2; 9 nucleotides line up with TRBD1. The V segment lost 5 bases and the J segment 10 bases; nucleotides outside the gene matches: 17. The germline V gene has CDR1 SGHAT and CDR2 FQNNGV. This CDR3 contains 17 residues. The CDR3 nucleotides are TGTGCCAGCAGCCTACTGGGGACAGGGACTCTATCAGAGGAGCTGTTTTTT. It is translated as CASSLLGTGTLSEELFF.

The chain recombines TRBV19 with TRBJ2-6; D gene unclear. This CDR3 has 14 residues. The V gene's germline CDR1 is LNHDA and CDR2 SQIVND (reference sequence). Deletions cut 8 bases from V and 2 bases from J, with 10 bases between. Written as DNA, the CDR3 is TGTGCCAGTTGCGCTGTGGCTGGGGCCAACGTCCTGACTTTC. Residues: CASCAVAGANVLTF.

J is TRBJ2-7 and V is TRBV5-1; 10 positions match TRBD2. The V gene end was trimmed by 4 bases and the J gene end by 7 bases; junction bases not matched to a gene: 11. The CDR3 extends over 15 amino acids. Looked up from germline, CDR1 is SGHRS and CDR2 is YFSETQ. This CDR3 reads CASSPGLAAPEEQYF. The DNA of the CDR3 is TGCGCCAGCAGCCCTGGACTAGCGGCCCCGGAGGAGCAGTACTTC.

This clone is a singleton in its sample. The rearrangement uses TRBV25-1 and TRBJ2-7; D may be TRBD1 (6 bases). Trimming cost V 2 bases and J 5 bases, with 10 bases left between them. This CDR3 has 13 residues. Germline V gives CDR1 MGHDK, CDR2 SYGVNS. The CDR3 here is CASSEQGRDEQYF. CDR3 bases: TGTGCCAGCAGTGAACAGGGGCGGGACGAGCAGTACTTC.

CDR3 amino acids: CASSFQGGRETQYF. CDR3 coding DNA: TGTGCCAGCAGCTTCCAAGGCGGGAGAGAGACCCAGTACTTC. The V and J genes are TRBV7-8 and TRBJ2-5; 7 bases fit TRBD2. Germline CDR1 reads SGHVS; CDR2 reads FQNEAQ. V lost 3 bases, J lost 4 bases, and 5 bases stayed unmatched. This CDR3 has 14 residues.

V and J are TRBV2 and TRBJ2-5; D is perhaps TRBD1 (6 bases). Germline CDR1 SNHLY, CDR2 FYNNEI. Trimming removed 6 bases at V and 0 bases at J, with 14 bases between. The CDR3 spans 15 residues. The CDR3 DNA follows: TGTGCCAGCAGGGGGGCCAGGGAGTACCAAGAGACCCAGTACTTC. This sequence encodes CASRGAREYQETQYF.

The chain has TRBV4-1 and TRBJ2-2, with TRBD2 as a possible D gene (6 bases). V was shortened by 4 bases and J by 7 bases, with 16 bases between the two germline ends. This CDR3 has 15 amino acids. Germline loops: CDR1 MGHRA, CDR2 YSYEKL. CDR3 amino acids: CASSLPGTSIGELFF. CDR3 sequence (DNA): TGCGCCAGCAGCCTACCCGGGACTTCTATCGGGGAGCTGTTTTTT.

The chain uses TRBV20-1 and TRBJ2-7, with D maybe TRBD1 (6 bases). This CDR3 contains 11 residues. Deletions cut 5 bases from V and 2 bases from J, with 7 bases between. Per the germline V gene, CDR1 is DFQATT and CDR2 is SNEGSKA (reference sequence). Here the CDR3 reads CSARDTYEQYF. CDR3 in DNA: TGCAGTGCTCGGGACACCTACGAGCAGTACTTC.

The V and J genes are TRBV10-3 and TRBJ1-2, with D maybe TRBD1 (5 bases). The CDR3 sequence is 13 residues long. V lost 7 bases to trimming and J lost 1 base, with 10 bases between them. Germline-derived CDR1 and CDR2 are ENHRY and SYGVKD. In DNA, the CDR3 is TGTGCCATCACAGGGAATGGTAACTATGGCTACACCTTC. Amino acid sequence: CAITGNGNYGYTF.

The chain links TRBV13 to TRBJ1-2; weak D call: TRBD1 (6 bases). Per germline, CDR1 PRHDT and CDR2 FYEKMQ (reference sequence). This CDR3 comprises 14 residues. Deletions cut 4 bases from V and 3 bases from J, with 12 bases between. This chain's CDR3 is CASSSIQGYYGYTF. The CDR3 region has the DNA TGTGCCAGCAGCTCAATTCAGGGGTACTATGGCTACACCTTC.

This chain connects TRBV5-1 to TRBJ2-1; TRBD2 aligns across 8 bases. This CDR3 is 16 amino acids long. The germline CDR1 and CDR2 sequences are SGHRS and YFSETQ. J gave up 2 bases and V 1 base, and 5 bases lay outside the gene matches. The CDR3 reads CASSLNSGETYNEQFF. For the CDR3, the DNA is TGCGCCAGCAGCTTGAATAGCGGGGAGACCTACAATGAGCAGTTCTTC. The complete variable domain, with remaining parts taken from reference TRBV5-1 and TRBJ2-1, reads KAGVTQTPRYLIKTRGQQVTLSCSPISGHRSVSWYQQTPGQGLQFLFEYFSETQRNKGNFPGRFSGRQFSNSRSEMNVSTLELGDSALYLCASSLNSGETYNEQFFGPGTRLTVL.

This sequence joins TRBV6-4 and TRBJ2-1, with 9 bases that match TRBD2. The CDR3 runs 15 residues. Unmatched junction bases numbered 4, after V lost 5 bases and J lost 2 bases. The germline V gene has CDR1 MRHNA and CDR2 SNTAGT. CDR3 residues: CASSQREVPYNEQFF. The CDR3 nucleotides are TGTGCCAGCAGTCAGCGGGAGGTACCCTACAATGAGCAGTTCTTC.

V and J are TRBV28 and TRBJ2-1, with TRBD1 matching 12 bases. V dropped 6 bases and J dropped 8; count of bases not matched to a gene: 8. The CDR3 loop spans 15 amino acids. The germline V gene encodes CDR1 MDHEN and CDR2 SYDVKM. The CDR3 here is CASSRGTGGGYEQFF. The DNA for the CDR3 is TGTGCCAGCAGCCGGGGGACAGGGGGCGGATATGAGCAGTTCTTC.

This clone has only one observation. V usage is TRBV4-2 and J usage is TRBJ2-1; 9 bases match TRBD2. This CDR3 has 17 residues. The germline CDR1 and CDR2 sequences are LGHNA and YNFKEQ. V shed 1 base, J shed 6 bases, and the junction held 10 bases outside the gene matches. The CDR3 DNA follows: TGTGCCAGCAGCCAAGCTATAGCGGGAGTTGGAGGCAATGAGCAGTTCTTC. Its translation: CASSQAIAGVGGNEQFF.

The chain has TRBV25-1 and TRBJ1-1; D gene unclear. Germline CDR1 and CDR2: MGHDK and SYGVNS. The CDR3 extends over 14 amino acids. V gave up 2 bases and J gave up 6 bases, with 13 bases separating them. The DNA for the CDR3 is TGTGCCAGCAGTGAAGGTAGAGAGGGCTCTGAAGCTTTCTTT. This codes for CASSEGREGSEAFF. The whole variable domain, remainder taken from reference TRBV25-1 and TRBJ1-1, is EADIYQTPRYLVIGTGKKITLECSQTMGHDKMYWYQQDPGMELHLIHYSYGVNSTEKGDLSSESTVSRIRTEHFPLTLESARPSHTSQYLCASSEGREGSEAFFGQGTRLTVV.

The rearrangement joins TRBV6-1 to TRBJ2-2, with 9 bases fitting TRBD1. Germline V gene sequence: CDR1 MNHNS, CDR2 SASEGT. The ends lost 6 bases at V and 3 bases at J; junction bases unmatched: 2. This CDR3 has 14 residues. The CDR3 region has the DNA TGTGCCAGCAGCCGGGACAGGGACACCGGGGAGCTGTTTTTT. Amino acid sequence: CASSRDRDTGELFF.

The chain recombines TRBV30 with TRBJ1-5, with TRBD1 matching over 10 bases. The V segment lost 2 bases and the J segment 4 bases; nucleotides outside the gene matches: 5. The CDR3 contains 15 residues. In germline, CDR1 is GTSNPN, CDR2 SVGIG (reference sequence). The CDR3 DNA reads TGTGCCTGGAGTCTCGGGACAGGGGAAAATCAGCCCCAGCATTTT. Amino acid sequence: CAWSLGTGENQPQHF.

This clone was seen a single time. The J gene is TRBJ2-3, the V gene TRBV9, with D perhaps TRBD2 (5 bases). Germline CDR1 reads SGDLS; CDR2 reads YYNGEE. Trimming took off 2 bases at V and 0 bases at J, with 10 bases between the two ends. This CDR3 is 15 amino acids long. The CDR3: CASSVRQRSTDTQYF. The CDR3 nucleotides read TGTGCCAGCAGCGTTCGCCAGCGGAGCACAGATACGCAGTATTTT.

The chain joins TRBV27 to TRBJ2-7; TRBD2 agrees at 9 bases. The V gene end was trimmed by 3 bases and the J gene end by 3 bases; junction bases not matched to a gene: 3. CDR3 length: 14 residues. The germline gives CDR1 MNHEY, CDR2 SMNVEV (reference sequence). In DNA, the CDR3 is TGTGCCAGCAGTTTTTCAGCGGGGGGCTACGAGCAGTACTTC. Translating it yields CASSFSAGGYEQYF.

V is TRBV5-5 and J is TRBJ1-1, with D perhaps matching TRBD1 (5 bases). Trimming left V 2 bases short and J 6 bases short, with 8 bases between. The CDR3 spans 12 residues. Germline V gene data show CDR1 as SGHKS and CDR2 as YYEKEE (reference sequence). CDR3 sequence reads: CASSFLTAEAFF. The CDR3, as DNA: TGTGCCAGCAGCTTCTTGACAGCTGAAGCTTTCTTT.

The chain combines TRBV2 with TRBJ1-2; D may be TRBD1 (5 bases). Germline V gene sequence: CDR1 SNHLY, CDR2 FYNNEI. Trimming removed 9 bases from V and 6 bases from J, with 17 bases in between. The CDR3 runs 13 residues. In DNA form, the CDR3 reads TGTGCCAGTAGGGTTAACGGGGGTAATGGCTACACCTTC. Translating gives CASRVNGGNGYTF.

The chain recombines TRBV13 with TRBJ2-3; 9 nucleotides agree with TRBD2. This CDR3 is 14 amino acids long. With V trimmed by 1 base and J by 9 bases, 5 bases remained unmatched. Germline assignment: CDR1 PRHDT and CDR2 FYEKMQ (reference sequence). The chain's CDR3 is CASSLETSGRTQYF. CDR3 in DNA: TGTGCCAGCAGCTTAGAGACCAGCGGGAGGACGCAGTATTTT.

The genes are TRBV13 and TRBJ2-7; tentative D call: TRBD2 (6 bases). The V end was cut by 5 bases, the J end by 2 bases, with 25 bases between. The CDR3 runs 18 residues. The V gene's germline CDR1 is PRHDT and CDR2 FYEKMQ (reference sequence). The chain's CDR3 is CASSALRAGPYSTYEQYF. Written as DNA, the CDR3 is TGTGCCAGCAGCGCCCTAAGGGCGGGACCGTACTCGACCTACGAGCAGTACTTC. Complete variable domain (other parts from reference TRBV13 and TRBJ2-7): AAGVIQSPRHLIKEKRETATLKCYPIPRHDTVYWYQQGPGQDPQFLISFYEKMQSDKGSIPDRFSAQQFSDYHSELNMSSLELGDSALYFCASSALRAGPYSTYEQYFGPGTRLTVT.

V gene TRBV6-1 combines with J gene TRBJ1-3, with D tentatively TRBD1 (6 bases). There are 16 residues in the CDR3. The germline V gene has CDR1 MNHNS and CDR2 SASEGT. V lost 3 bases to trimming and J lost 0 bases, with 12 bases between them. CDR3 in DNA: TGTGCCAGCAGTGACAGCGGACAGAGCTCTGGAAACACCATATATTTT. It translates to CASSDSGQSSGNTIYF.

The rearrangement uses TRBV6-6 and TRBJ1-2; 7 bases are a match to TRBD1. Per the germline V gene, CDR1 is MNHNY and CDR2 is SVGAGI (reference sequence). V shed 2 bases, J shed 8 bases, and the junction held 8 bases outside the gene matches. The CDR3 loop spans 14 amino acids. The CDR3 is CASSYPRDSGGYTF. The DNA for the CDR3 is TGTGCCAGCAGTTACCCCCGGGACAGCGGGGGCTACACCTTC.